The sequence of this T cell receptor beta chain was determined in a study of beta chain features in type 1 diabetes. General study findings and limits: Type 1 diabetes patients had VDJ junctions that carried fewer insertions and more deletions. Short templates might get an advantage during PCR, and this would be equal in patients and controls.

Isolated RNA was reverse transcribed in full, so expressed TCRB transcripts were sequenced. Assay used: immunoSEQ multiplex PCR; TCRdb lists only in-frame clones, some missing. The repertoire consists of 140,000 or so clones, with about 10% occurring once and the leading ten covering approximately 1.3%. In regard to this clone: Its antigen is undetermined.

Trimming left V 1 base short and J 1 base short, with 10 bases between. Germline CDR1 reads SEHNR; CDR2 reads FQNEAQ (reference sequence). The CDR3 sequence is 15 residues long. The sample taken for sequencing was naive CD4+ T cells from blood. The clonotype comes from a man between 18 and 35 years old in good health. V and J are TRBV7-9 and TRBJ1-2; D unclear. The CDR3 sequence: CASSLVADINYGYTF. CDR3 nucleotides: TGTGCCAGCAGCTTAGTGGCAGACATTAACTATGGCTACACCTTC.